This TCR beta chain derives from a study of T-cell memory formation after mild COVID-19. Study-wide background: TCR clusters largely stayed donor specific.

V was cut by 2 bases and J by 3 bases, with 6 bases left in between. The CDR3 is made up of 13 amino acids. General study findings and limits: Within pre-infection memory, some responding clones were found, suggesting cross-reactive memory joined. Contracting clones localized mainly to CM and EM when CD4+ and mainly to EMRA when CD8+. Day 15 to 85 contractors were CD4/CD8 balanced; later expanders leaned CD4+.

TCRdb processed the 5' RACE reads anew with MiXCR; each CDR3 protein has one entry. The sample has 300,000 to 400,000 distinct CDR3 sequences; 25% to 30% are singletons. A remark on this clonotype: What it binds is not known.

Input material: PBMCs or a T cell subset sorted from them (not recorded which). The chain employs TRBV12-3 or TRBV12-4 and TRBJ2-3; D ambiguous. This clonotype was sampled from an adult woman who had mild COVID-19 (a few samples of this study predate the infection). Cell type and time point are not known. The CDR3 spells CASSLIATDTQYF. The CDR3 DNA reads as TGTGCCAGCAGTTTAATTGCAACAGATACGCAGTATTTT.